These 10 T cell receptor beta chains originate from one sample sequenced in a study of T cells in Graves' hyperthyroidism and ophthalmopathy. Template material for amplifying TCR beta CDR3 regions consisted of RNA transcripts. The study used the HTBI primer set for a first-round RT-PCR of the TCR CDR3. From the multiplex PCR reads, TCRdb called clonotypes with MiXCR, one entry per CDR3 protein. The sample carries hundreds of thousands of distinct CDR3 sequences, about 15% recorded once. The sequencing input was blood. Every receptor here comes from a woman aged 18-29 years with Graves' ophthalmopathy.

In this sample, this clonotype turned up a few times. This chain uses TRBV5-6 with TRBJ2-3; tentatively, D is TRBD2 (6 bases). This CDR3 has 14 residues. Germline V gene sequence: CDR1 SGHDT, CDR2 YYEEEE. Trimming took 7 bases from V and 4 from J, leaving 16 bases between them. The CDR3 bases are TGTGCCAGCTTAGAGGAGGGTTCTCCAGATACGCAGTATTTT. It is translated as CASLEEGSPDTQYF.

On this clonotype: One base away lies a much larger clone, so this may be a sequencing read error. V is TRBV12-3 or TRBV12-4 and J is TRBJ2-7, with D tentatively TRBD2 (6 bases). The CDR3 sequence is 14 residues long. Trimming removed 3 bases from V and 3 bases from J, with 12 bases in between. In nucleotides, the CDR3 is TGTGCCAGCAGTTTCGGTGCGGGGCACTACGAGCAGTACTTC. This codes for CASSFGAGHYEQYF.

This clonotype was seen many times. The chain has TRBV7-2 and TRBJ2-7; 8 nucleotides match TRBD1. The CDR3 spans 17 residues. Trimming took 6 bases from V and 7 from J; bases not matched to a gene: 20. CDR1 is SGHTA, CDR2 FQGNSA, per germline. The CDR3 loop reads CASSQAGGQELSGEQYF. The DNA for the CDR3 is TGTGCCAGCAGTCAGGCCGGGGGACAGGAGTTGTCTGGGGAGCAGTACTTC. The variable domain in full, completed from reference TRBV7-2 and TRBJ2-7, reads GAGVSQSPSNKVTEKGKDVELRCDPISGHTALYWYRQSLGQGLEFLIYFQGNSAPDKSGLPSDRFSAERTGGSVSTLTIQRTQQEDSAVYLCASSQAGGQELSGEQYFGPGTRLTVT.

CDR3 DNA sequence: TGCGCCAGCAGCCAAGATGCAGGGTTCGGGCAGTACTTC. Translated: CASSQDAGFGQYF. The chain joins TRBV4-3 to TRBJ2-7; a weak D match, TRBD1 (5 bases). The CDR3 contains 13 residues. V lost 0 bases and J lost 9, with 12 bases in between. Per germline, CDR1 LGHNA and CDR2 YSLEER.

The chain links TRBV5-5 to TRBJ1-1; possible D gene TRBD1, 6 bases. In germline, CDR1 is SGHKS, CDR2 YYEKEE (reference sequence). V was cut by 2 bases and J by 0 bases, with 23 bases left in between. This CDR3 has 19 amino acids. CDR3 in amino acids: CASSFRPGHLSNLNTEAFF. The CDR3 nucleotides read TGTGCCAGCAGCTTTCGACCGGGACACTTATCGAACCTGAACACTGAAGCTTTCTTT.

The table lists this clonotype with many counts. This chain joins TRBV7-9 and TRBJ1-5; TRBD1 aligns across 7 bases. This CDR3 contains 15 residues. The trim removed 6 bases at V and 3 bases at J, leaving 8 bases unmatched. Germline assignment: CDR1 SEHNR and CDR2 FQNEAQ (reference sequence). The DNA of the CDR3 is TGTGCCAGCAGTCCCGGGACAGCGATCAATCAGCCCCAGCATTTT. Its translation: CASSPGTAINQPQHF. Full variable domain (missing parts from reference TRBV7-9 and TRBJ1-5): DTGVSQNPRHKITKRGQNVTFRCDPISEHNRLYWYRQTLGQGPEFLTYFQNEAQLEKSRLLSDRFSAERPKGSFSTLEIQRTEQGDSAMYLCASSPGTAINQPQHFGDGTRLSIL.

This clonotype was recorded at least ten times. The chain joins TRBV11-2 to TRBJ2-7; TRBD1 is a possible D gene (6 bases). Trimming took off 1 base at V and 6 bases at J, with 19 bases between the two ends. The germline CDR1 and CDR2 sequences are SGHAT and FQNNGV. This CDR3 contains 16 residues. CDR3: CASSLVSSGDLSEQYF. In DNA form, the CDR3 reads TGTGCCAGCAGCTTAGTGTCGTCAGGGGATCTCTCCGAGCAGTACTTC.

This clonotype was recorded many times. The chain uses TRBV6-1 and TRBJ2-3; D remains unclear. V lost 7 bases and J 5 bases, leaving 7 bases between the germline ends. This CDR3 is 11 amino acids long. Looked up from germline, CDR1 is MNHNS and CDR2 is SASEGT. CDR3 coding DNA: TGTGCCAGCACCCCGATAGATACGCAGTATTTT. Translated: CASTPIDTQYF.

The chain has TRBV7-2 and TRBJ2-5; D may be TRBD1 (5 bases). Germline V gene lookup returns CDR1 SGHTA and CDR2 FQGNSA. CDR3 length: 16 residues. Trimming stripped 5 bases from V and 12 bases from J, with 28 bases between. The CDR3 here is CASSPASLNQGFRKYF. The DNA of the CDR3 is TGTGCCAGCAGCCCCGCCTCCTTAAACCAGGGTTTTAGGAAGTACTTC.

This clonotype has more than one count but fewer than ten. As DNA, the CDR3 is TGCAGTGCTATCCTCCCCTTTTCGCCATACGAGCAGTACTTC. Translation gives CSAILPFSPYEQYF. The chain couples TRBV20-1 to TRBJ2-7; D gene unclear. Per germline, CDR1 DFQATT and CDR2 SNEGSKA (reference sequence). Trimming cost V 4 bases and J 4 bases, with 17 bases left between them. The CDR3 is 14 amino acids.